This entry concerns a single T cell receptor (beta chain). As handled by the study authors: Estimates of nucleated cell counts were drawn from the amplification of reference gene primers. The assay was immunoSEQ multiplex PCR, and TCRdb's table has in-frame clones only and misses some. V, J and clone size derive from that table, while D and trimming were established from the DNA sequence. The sample records 250,000 to 400,000 clones, 85% being singletons. This study enrolled people aged roughly 18 to 89 from about two dozen US geographic areas. Within 2 weeks before study entry, exposed participants met a COVID-19 case. The sample belongs to a study of blood T cell repertoires in COVID-19. Study context: The analysed material was cDNA or gDNA that came from T cells, B-cell-depleted T cells, or PBMCs.

This CDR3 is built from 13 residues. Trimming left V 8 bases short and J 8 bases short, with 16 bases between. Per the germline V gene, CDR1 is SGHAT and CDR2 is FQNNGV. The V call is TRBV11-2, the J call TRBJ2-1; D perhaps matches TRBD2 (7 bases). This TCR was recovered from a woman under 40 who had been exposed to COVID-19. Sequencing used PBMCs or T cells enriched from blood (not recorded which). CDR3 sequence: CASGGARGYEQFF. The CDR3 DNA sequence: TGTGCCAGCGGGGGGGCCCGTGGCTATGAGCAGTTCTTC.